These T cell receptor beta chains were read from a single sample in a study of shared clonotypes between healthy human individuals. Sequencing used immunoSEQ multiplex PCR; TCRdb keeps in-frame clones, though not all of them. The table includes over a million clones, 75% to 80% detected once. Input material: memory CD4+ T cells from PBMCs. The receptors come from a man younger than 35 in good health. Some clones in this sample may be carry-over from other donors' samples. Both conserved end residues are part of each CDR3. D genes are given only for firm matches. Some rows mark clone size as missing; the rest say once, few, many or name a class of expanded clone.

CDR3 DNA	CDR3 protein	D gene	clone size	V gene	J gene
TGTGCCAGTAGTAGGCAGCCGGGACAGGGCTACGAGCAGTACTTC	CASSRQPGQGYEQYF	TRBD1	-	TRBV19	TRBJ2-7
TGTGCCAGCAGTTTCAGGGGAAAAGGCTACGAGCAGTACTTC	CASSFRGKGYEQYF	-	-	TRBV27	TRBJ2-7
TGTGCCAGCAGCCCGAGCGGGGGAGCCCTCTACGAGCAGTACTTC	CASSPSGGALYEQYF	TRBD2	-	TRBV7-3	TRBJ2-7
TGTGCCAGCAGCCGTATGTTAGGGAACTATGGCTACACCTTC	CASSRMLGNYGYTF	-	-	TRBV5-4	TRBJ1-2
TGTGCCAGTACTACTAGCGGAGCCACCGCCTACGAGCAGTACTTC	CASTTSGATAYEQYF	TRBD2	-	TRBV19	TRBJ2-7
TGTGCCAGCAGCCTTAGCGGGAGGGCCTGGTACGAGCAGTACTTC	CASSLSGRAWYEQYF	TRBD2	-	TRBV7-2	TRBJ2-7
TGTGCCAGCTCACCTCCGGCAAGCTCCTACGAGCAGTACTTC	CASSPPASSYEQYF	-	-	TRBV18	TRBJ2-7
TGTGCCAGCAGCATCGGGACAGCTGACACTGAAGCTTTCTTT	CASSIGTADTEAFF	TRBD1	-	TRBV7-9	TRBJ1-1
TGTGCCAGCAGTTTATCCCCTGGGGGAGGCCGGCCCCAGCATTTT	CASSLSPGGGRPQHF	-	-	TRBV28	TRBJ1-5
TGTGCCAGCAGTCAGTCTCTTCGCAATCAGCCCCAGCATTTT	CASSQSLRNQPQHF	-	-	TRBV6-5	TRBJ1-5
TGTGCCTGGAACACCGGGACCGAGTATGGCTACACCTTC	CAWNTGTEYGYTF	-	-	TRBV30	TRBJ1-2
TGCGCCAGCAGTGCGCGGACCAACGGTGGCTACACCTTC	CASSARTNGGYTF	-	few	TRBV4-3	TRBJ1-2
TGCGCCAGCAGCTTGACACTTTCGGGCGGCTCTGGAAACACCATATATTTT	CASSLTLSGGSGNTIYF	-	-	TRBV5-1	TRBJ1-3
TGTGCCACCGAGGGTCAGGAGAATGAAAAACTGTTTTTT	CATEGQENEKLFF	-	-	TRBV28	TRBJ1-4
TGTGCCAGCAGCTTTTTCCCCCCCAGACAGGCCATCCTCTCTGGGGCCAACGTCCTGACTTTC	CASSFFPPRQAILSGANVLTF	-	-	TRBV7-8	TRBJ2-6
TGTGCCAGCAGTTTACCTAGGGCTAGCGGAAGAGATACGCAGTATTTT	CASSLPRASGRDTQYF	TRBD2	few	TRBV28	TRBJ2-3
TGCGCCAGCAGCTTAGGGGGGAGTATCAACAATGAGCAGTTCTTC	CASSLGGSINNEQFF	-	once	TRBV5-1	TRBJ2-1
TGTGCCAGCAGTTACGAGAAGTTGGGCAATCAGCCCCAGCATTTT	CASSYEKLGNQPQHF	-	once	TRBV6-6	TRBJ1-5
TGTGCCAGCAGTGACAGGGGCCTATATGGCTACACCTTC	CASSDRGLYGYTF	-	many	TRBV2	TRBJ1-2
TGTGCCAGCAGTCACTCACGGGACAGTAATGAAAAACTGTTTTTT	CASSHSRDSNEKLFF	TRBD1	-	TRBV6-5	TRBJ1-4
TGTGCCAGCGCTCCCCGCGGGAGGGCCAAACTAAGCTCCTACAATGAGCAGTTCTTC	CASAPRGRAKLSSYNEQFF	TRBD2	-	TRBV28	TRBJ2-1
TGTGCCAGCAGCCGGGACAGGAGGGGCCCCTACGAGCAGTACTTC	CASSRDRRGPYEQYF	TRBD1	-	TRBV11-2	TRBJ2-7
TGTGCCAGTTCTACTAGCGGAGAGACCCAGTACTTC	CASSTSGETQYF	TRBD2	-	TRBV28	TRBJ2-5
TGCGCCAGCAGTTGGGGGGCAAATGAAAAACTGTTTTTT	CASSWGANEKLFF	-	-	TRBV10-1	TRBJ1-4
TGTGCCAGCAGTTTATGGGGACAGGGGGCAGGCACTGAAGCTTTCTTT	CASSLWGQGAGTEAFF	TRBD1	-	TRBV27	TRBJ1-1
TGCGCCAGCAGCCCCGAAGCCGGATGGGGAAATGAGCAGTTCTTC	CASSPEAGWGNEQFF	-	-	TRBV5-1	TRBJ2-1
TGTGCCAGCAGGGCGACACTAGCGGGAGGCCCCGAATCTGCAACCCTGGCCGTCTACAATGAGCAGTTCTTC	CASRATLAGGPESATLAVYNEQFF	TRBD2	-	TRBV9	TRBJ2-1
TGTGCCAGCAGCTTAGGGGGTTCCTACAATGAGCAGTTCTTC	CASSLGGSYNEQFF	-	-	TRBV7-2	TRBJ2-1
TGTGCCAGCAGCTCGCTACAGGGGGCCCCTGGACGTCGAGCTTTCTTT	CASSSLQGAPGRRAFF	TRBD1	-	TRBV7-2	TRBJ1-1
TGTGCCAGTAGGTGGTTTCCGAACGGGGAGCTGTTTTTT	CASRWFPNGELFF	-	many	TRBV27	TRBJ2-2
TGTGCCAGCAGCGCGACCGGGGCCGTCGGCACTGAAGCTTTCTTT	CASSATGAVGTEAFF	-	-	TRBV7-3	TRBJ1-1
TGTGCCAGCAGCAAGCTTAACGTTGGAGCTTTCTTT	CASSKLNVGAFF	-	few	TRBV7-3	TRBJ1-1
TGTGCCAGCAGCCGGGGGACTAGCGATCCAGATACGCAGTATTTT	CASSRGTSDPDTQYF	TRBD2	-	TRBV4-2	TRBJ2-3
TGTGCCAGCAGTCTACAGGGAAACACTGAAGCTTTCTTT	CASSLQGNTEAFF	-	once	TRBV6-1	TRBJ1-1
TGTGCCTGGAGTCGGATCGGATCAGCCTACTCTGGAAACACCATATATTTT	CAWSRIGSAYSGNTIYF	-	-	TRBV30	TRBJ1-3
TGTGCCAGCAGCCGGGGGACTATCAAGTTCTACGAGCAGTACTTC	CASSRGTIKFYEQYF	TRBD2	-	TRBV14	TRBJ2-7
TGCGCCAGCAGCTTGGTAGAGAAATATGGCTACACCTTC	CASSLVEKYGYTF	-	-	TRBV5-1	TRBJ1-2
TGTGCCAGTATGGGACAGCAAGATAATGAAAAACTGTTTTTT	CASMGQQDNEKLFF	TRBD1	few	TRBV19	TRBJ1-4
TGTGCCAGCAGTGTTGGGGGGGGGCGAACGCAGTTCTTC	CASSVGGGRTQFF	-	-	TRBV6-1	TRBJ2-1
TGTGCCAGCAGCCAAGATTACAGGGGAGGTAATTCACCCCTCCACTTT	CASSQDYRGGNSPLHF	TRBD1	-	TRBV4-2	TRBJ1-6
TGTGCCAGCAGCCAAACGATTGGACCGATATACAATGAGCAGTTCTTC	CASSQTIGPIYNEQFF	-	-	TRBV4-2	TRBJ2-1
TGTGCCAGCGCCCCAGGGACAGGGCACAATGAGCAGTTCTTC	CASAPGTGHNEQFF	TRBD1	once	TRBV7-9	TRBJ2-1
TGCAGCGTGACAGGGAGAATTTGGGAGACCCAGTACTTC	CSVTGRIWETQYF	TRBD1	-	TRBV29-1	TRBJ2-5
TGTGCCAGTAGTATAAGGGGGGTCGATAGCAATCAGCCCCAGCATTTT	CASSIRGVDSNQPQHF	-	-	TRBV19	TRBJ1-5
TGTGCCAGCAGCTTAGACCAGGGGCCTGGGTTAGAGCTGTTTTTT	CASSLDQGPGLELFF	-	-	TRBV7-2	TRBJ2-2
TGTGCCTGGAGTCGAGGGGGGAGCCACGAGCAGTACTTC	CAWSRGGSHEQYF	-	many	TRBV30	TRBJ2-7
TGTGCCAGCAGCTTCAGGGGGCGGGTCGATGGCTACACCTTC	CASSFRGRVDGYTF	TRBD1	-	TRBV7-9	TRBJ1-2
TGCGCCAGCAGCTATTTAGCGGGAGCTGCCTACAATGAGCAGTTCTTC	CASSYLAGAAYNEQFF	TRBD2	-	TRBV5-1	TRBJ2-1
TGTGCCAGCAGCTTAAACGGGTACGAGCAGTACTTC	CASSLNGYEQYF	-	-	TRBV7-9	TRBJ2-7
TGTGCCAGCAGCTCATACCCCGGACGCTCCTACGAGCAGTACTTC	CASSSYPGRSYEQYF	-	-	TRBV5-4	TRBJ2-7
TGTGCCAGCAGTTTAATCACGTTTGGGACCCAGCAATACACGCAGTATTTT	CASSLITFGTQQYTQYF	-	-	TRBV27	TRBJ2-3
TGTGCCAGCAGTCGACGTACCTACAATGAGCAGTTCTTC	CASSRRTYNEQFF	-	once	TRBV28	TRBJ2-1
TGTGCCAGCAACCCGGGACGGACAAACGGGGAGCTGTTTTTT	CASNPGRTNGELFF	-	once	TRBV2	TRBJ2-2
TGTGCCAGCAGCCCGCGGACCAGGGATAGCAATCAGCCCCAGCATTTT	CASSPRTRDSNQPQHF	-	-	TRBV7-8	TRBJ1-5
TGTGCCAGCAGTTTGTTTGATGAGCAGTTCTTC	CASSLFDEQFF	-	-	TRBV28	TRBJ2-1